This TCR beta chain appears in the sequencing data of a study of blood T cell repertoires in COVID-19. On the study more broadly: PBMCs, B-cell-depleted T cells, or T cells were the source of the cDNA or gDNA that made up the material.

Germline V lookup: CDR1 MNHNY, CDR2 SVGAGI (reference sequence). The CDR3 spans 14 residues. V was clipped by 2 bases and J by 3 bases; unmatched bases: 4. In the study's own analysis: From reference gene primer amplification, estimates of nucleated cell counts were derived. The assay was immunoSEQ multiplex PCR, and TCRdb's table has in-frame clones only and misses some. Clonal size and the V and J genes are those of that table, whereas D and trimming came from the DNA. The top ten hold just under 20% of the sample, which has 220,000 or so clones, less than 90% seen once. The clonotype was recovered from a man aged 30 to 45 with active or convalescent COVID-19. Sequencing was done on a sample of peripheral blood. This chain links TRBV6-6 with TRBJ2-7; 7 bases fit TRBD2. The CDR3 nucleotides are TGTGCCAGCAGTTACGGGGGGGGATACTACGAGCAGTACTTC. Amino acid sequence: CASSYGGGYYEQYF.